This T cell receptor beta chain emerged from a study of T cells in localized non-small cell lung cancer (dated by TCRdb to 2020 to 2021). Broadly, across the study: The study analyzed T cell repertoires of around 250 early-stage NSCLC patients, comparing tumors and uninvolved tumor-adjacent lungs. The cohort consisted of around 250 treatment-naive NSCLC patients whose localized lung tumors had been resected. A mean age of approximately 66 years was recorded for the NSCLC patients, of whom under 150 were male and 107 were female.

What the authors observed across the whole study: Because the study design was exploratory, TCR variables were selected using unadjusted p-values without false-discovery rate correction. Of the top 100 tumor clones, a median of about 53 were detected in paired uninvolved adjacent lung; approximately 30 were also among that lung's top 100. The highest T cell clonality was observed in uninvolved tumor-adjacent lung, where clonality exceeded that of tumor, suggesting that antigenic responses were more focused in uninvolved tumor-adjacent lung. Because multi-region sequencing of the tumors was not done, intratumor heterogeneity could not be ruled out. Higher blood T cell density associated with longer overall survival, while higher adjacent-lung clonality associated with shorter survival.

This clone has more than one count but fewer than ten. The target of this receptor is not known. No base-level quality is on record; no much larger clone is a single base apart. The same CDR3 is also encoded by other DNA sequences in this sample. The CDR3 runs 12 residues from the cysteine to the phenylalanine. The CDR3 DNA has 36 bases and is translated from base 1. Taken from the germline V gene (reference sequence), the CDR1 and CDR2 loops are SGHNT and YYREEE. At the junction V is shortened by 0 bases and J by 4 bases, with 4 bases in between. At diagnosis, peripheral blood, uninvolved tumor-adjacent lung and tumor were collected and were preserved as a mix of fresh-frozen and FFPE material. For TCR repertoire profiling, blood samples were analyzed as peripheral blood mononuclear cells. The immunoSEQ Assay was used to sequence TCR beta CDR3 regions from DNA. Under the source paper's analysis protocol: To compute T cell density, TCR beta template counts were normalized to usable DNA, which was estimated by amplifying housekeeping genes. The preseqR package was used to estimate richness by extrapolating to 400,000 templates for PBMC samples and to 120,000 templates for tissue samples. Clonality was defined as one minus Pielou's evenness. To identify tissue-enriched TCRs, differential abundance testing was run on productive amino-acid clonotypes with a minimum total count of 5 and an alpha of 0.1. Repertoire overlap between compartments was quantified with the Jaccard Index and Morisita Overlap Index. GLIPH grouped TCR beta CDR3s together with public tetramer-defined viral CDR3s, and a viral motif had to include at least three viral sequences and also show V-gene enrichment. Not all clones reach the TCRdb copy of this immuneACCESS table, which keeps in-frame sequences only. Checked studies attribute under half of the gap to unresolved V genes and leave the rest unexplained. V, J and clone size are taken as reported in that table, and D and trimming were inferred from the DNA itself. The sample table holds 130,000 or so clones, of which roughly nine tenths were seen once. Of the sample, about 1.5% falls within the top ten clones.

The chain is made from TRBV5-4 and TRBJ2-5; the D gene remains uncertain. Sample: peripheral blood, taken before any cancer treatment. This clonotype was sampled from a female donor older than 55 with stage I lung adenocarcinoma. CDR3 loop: CASSLVGETQYF. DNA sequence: TGTGCCAGCAGCTTGGTTGGAGAGACCCAGTACTTC.